The rows below give T cell receptor beta chains drawn from one sample of a study of T cells in narcolepsy. Produced via immunoSEQ multiplex PCR; TCRdb's table is partial and in-frame only. Of around 31,000 clones in the sample, 82% were seen once. Sequencing was done on a sample of CD45RA- memory CD4+ T cells from PBMCs. The receptors here all came from a human donor with narcolepsy. Both conserved end residues are part of each CDR3. Each record gives: D gene, V gene, J gene, clone size, CDR3 length, CDR3 DNA, CDR3 protein. The D gene is left open where the match is weak. Clone size is not always given. Where it is, it says once, few, many or a class for expanded clones.

D gene: .
V gene: TRBV7-6
J gene: TRBJ1-1
clone size: .
CDR3 length: 13
CDR3 DNA: TGTGCCAGCAGCTCACAAGCGAACACTGAAGCTTTCTTT
CDR3 protein: CASSSQANTEAFF

D gene: .
V gene: TRBV7-2
J gene: TRBJ1-6
clone size: .
CDR3 length: 17
CDR3 DNA: TGTGCCAGCAGCTTCGCCCTAGGACAGTCATATAATTCACCCCTCCACTTT
CDR3 protein: CASSFALGQSYNSPLHF

D gene: TRBD2
V gene: TRBV5-6
J gene: TRBJ2-1
clone size: .
CDR3 length: 19
CDR3 DNA: TGTGCCAGCAGCTTGGTTCTAGCGGGGGGCCAGAGCTCCTACAATGAGCAGTTCTTC
CDR3 protein: CASSLVLAGGQSSYNEQFF

D gene: .
V gene: TRBV5-4
J gene: TRBJ2-7
clone size: .
CDR3 length: 15
CDR3 DNA: TGTGCCAGCAGCTTGGAGCCCGGCCGTTCCTACGAGCAGTACTTC
CDR3 protein: CASSLEPGRSYEQYF

D gene: .
V gene: TRBV19
J gene: TRBJ1-5
clone size: .
CDR3 length: 15
CDR3 DNA: TGTGCCAGTAGTATAGGGACAGTTCTCAATCAGCCCCAGCATTTT
CDR3 protein: CASSIGTVLNQPQHF

D gene: .
V gene: TRBV5-1
J gene: TRBJ1-4
clone size: .
CDR3 length: 13
CDR3 DNA: TGCGCCAGCAGCTTGGGACGTAATGAAAAACTGTTTTTT
CDR3 protein: CASSLGRNEKLFF

D gene: .
V gene: TRBV15
J gene: TRBJ2-3
clone size: .
CDR3 length: 16
CDR3 DNA: TGTGCCACCAGCAGGCCCGCCCGAAGCGCCACAGATACGCAGTATTTT
CDR3 protein: CATSRPARSATDTQYF

D gene: .
V gene: TRBV5-1
J gene: TRBJ2-2
clone size: .
CDR3 length: 14
CDR3 DNA: TGCGCCAGCAGCCTCGGACAGCCTACCGGGGAGCTGTTTTTT
CDR3 protein: CASSLGQPTGELFF

D gene: .
V gene: TRBV7-2
J gene: TRBJ2-2
clone size: .
CDR3 length: 15
CDR3 DNA: TGTGCCAGCAGCCGCAGGGACCCGAACACCGGGGAGCTGTTTTTT
CDR3 protein: CASSRRDPNTGELFF

D gene: TRBD1
V gene: TRBV5-6
J gene: TRBJ2-5
clone size: few
CDR3 length: 16
CDR3 DNA: TGTGCCAGCAGCTTGAAGGGACAGGGGCTCCAAGAGACCCAGTACTTC
CDR3 protein: CASSLKGQGLQETQYF

D gene: .
V gene: TRBV28
J gene: TRBJ2-4
clone size: .
CDR3 length: 12
CDR3 DNA: TGTGCCAGCGGGGAGGCCAAAAACATTCAGTACTTC
CDR3 protein: CASGEAKNIQYF

D gene: .
V gene: TRBV27
J gene: TRBJ2-2
clone size: few
CDR3 length: 15
CDR3 DNA: TGTGCCAGCAGTTGGTCCAGGGGAAATACCGGGGAGCTGTTTTTT
CDR3 protein: CASSWSRGNTGELFF

D gene: .
V gene: TRBV27
J gene: TRBJ2-5
clone size: .
CDR3 length: 15
CDR3 DNA: TGTGCCAGCAGTTTGGGGCAGGGGACGGGAAGGGCCCAGTACTTC
CDR3 protein: CASSLGQGTGRAQYF

D gene: .
V gene: TRBV11-2
J gene: TRBJ1-1
clone size: .
CDR3 length: 14
CDR3 DNA: TGTGCCAGCAGCTTAATAAAGGGGTTAAATTCGGCTTTCTTT
CDR3 protein: CASSLIKGLNSAFF

D gene: .
V gene: TRBV5-1
J gene: TRBJ2-3
clone size: .
CDR3 length: 20
CDR3 DNA: TGCGCCAGCAGCTACCGCGGAACCGGGGTGTTTGACTCTAGCACAGATACGCAGTATTTT
CDR3 protein: CASSYRGTGVFDSSTDTQYF

D gene: .
V gene: TRBV7-2
J gene: TRBJ1-6
clone size: once
CDR3 length: 13
CDR3 DNA: TGTGCCAGCAGTCCCCAGGGAAATTCACCCCTCCACTTT
CDR3 protein: CASSPQGNSPLHF

D gene: .
V gene: TRBV5-1
J gene: TRBJ1-1
clone size: .
CDR3 length: 14
CDR3 DNA: TGCGCCAGCAGCTTGGCACAGTCGAACACTGAAGCTTTCTTT
CDR3 protein: CASSLAQSNTEAFF

D gene: .
V gene: TRBV7-9
J gene: TRBJ2-6
clone size: few
CDR3 length: 16
CDR3 DNA: TGTGCCAGCAGCCCGAGGGCACTGTCTGGGGCCAACGTCCTGACTTTC
CDR3 protein: CASSPRALSGANVLTF

D gene: .
V gene: TRBV6-5
J gene: TRBJ1-1
clone size: few
CDR3 length: 14
CDR3 DNA: TGTGCCAGCAGTAACAAACAGGCGAACACTGAAGCTTTCTTT
CDR3 protein: CASSNKQANTEAFF

D gene: .
V gene: TRBV5-4
J gene: TRBJ2-2
clone size: .
CDR3 length: 17
CDR3 DNA: TGTGCCACCGCCCTGGCAGCTCATTCCGCGAACACCGGGGAGCTGTTTTTT
CDR3 protein: CATALAAHSANTGELFF

D gene: TRBD1
V gene: TRBV5-6
J gene: TRBJ2-5
clone size: .
CDR3 length: 16
CDR3 DNA: TGTGCCAGCAGCTTGGTTTACGGACAGGGGGTAGAGACCCAGTACTTC
CDR3 protein: CASSLVYGQGVETQYF

D gene: .
V gene: TRBV7-2
J gene: TRBJ2-7
clone size: .
CDR3 length: 16
CDR3 DNA: TGTGCCAGCAGCTTAGACGGGATCCGGCTTGCCTACGAGCAGTACTTC
CDR3 protein: CASSLDGIRLAYEQYF

D gene: .
V gene: TRBV27
J gene: TRBJ1-2
clone size: .
CDR3 length: 14
CDR3 DNA: TGTGCCAGCAGTTCTAATAGACGGGTAGGGGGCTACACCTTC
CDR3 protein: CASSSNRRVGGYTF

D gene: TRBD1
V gene: TRBV11-2
J gene: TRBJ2-7
clone size: .
CDR3 length: 14
CDR3 DNA: TGTGCCAGCAGTTATGGGGACAGGGGCTACGAGCAGTACTTC
CDR3 protein: CASSYGDRGYEQYF

D gene: .
V gene: TRBV5-7
J gene: TRBJ2-7
clone size: .
CDR3 length: 16
CDR3 DNA: TGTGCCAGCAGCTTGGACCGAGGACGAGGCTCCTACGAGCAGTACTTC
CDR3 protein: CASSLDRGRGSYEQYF

D gene: .
V gene: TRBV5-6
J gene: TRBJ2-7
clone size: .
CDR3 length: 14
CDR3 DNA: TGTGCCAGCAGCTTAACTCTGGGCCACTACGAGCAGTACTTC
CDR3 protein: CASSLTLGHYEQYF

D gene: .
V gene: TRBV14
J gene: TRBJ2-7
clone size: .
CDR3 length: 13
CDR3 DNA: TGTGCCAGCAGCCAAACGGGAATAGACGAGCAGTACTTC
CDR3 protein: CASSQTGIDEQYF

D gene: .
V gene: TRBV29-1
J gene: TRBJ2-6
clone size: .
CDR3 length: 17
CDR3 DNA: TGCAGCGCGGCGGAGGCCGGGACGACTTTTGGGGCCAACGTCCTGACTTTC
CDR3 protein: CSAAEAGTTFGANVLTF

D gene: .
V gene: TRBV6-1
J gene: TRBJ2-5
clone size: .
CDR3 length: 15
CDR3 DNA: TGTGCCAGCAGTGTAAATGACGGGGTCGGGGAGACCCAGTACTTC
CDR3 protein: CASSVNDGVGETQYF

D gene: .
V gene: TRBV5-1
J gene: TRBJ1-4
clone size: once
CDR3 length: 12
CDR3 DNA: TGCGCCAGCAGCTTGCTTGGTGAAAAACTGTTTTTT
CDR3 protein: CASSLLGEKLFF

D gene: .
V gene: TRBV5-4
J gene: TRBJ2-5
clone size: .
CDR3 length: 15
CDR3 DNA: TGTGCCAGCAGCTTGGACCTCCACTCGCAAGAGACCCAGTACTTC
CDR3 protein: CASSLDLHSQETQYF

D gene: TRBD2
V gene: TRBV19
J gene: TRBJ2-1
clone size: .
CDR3 length: 15
CDR3 DNA: TGTGCCAGTAGTATAGGTAGCGGGGCCTACAATGAGCAGTTCTTC
CDR3 protein: CASSIGSGAYNEQFF

D gene: .
V gene: TRBV28
J gene: TRBJ1-6
clone size: .
CDR3 length: 15
CDR3 DNA: TGTGCCAGCAGTTTAAGGGGGGCGCGGGGAGCACCCCTCCACTTT
CDR3 protein: CASSLRGARGAPLHF

D gene: .
V gene: TRBV12-5
J gene: TRBJ2-3
clone size: .
CDR3 length: 15
CDR3 DNA: TGTGCTAGTACCCAGGGCAGGGTAAGGACAGATACGCAGTATTTT
CDR3 protein: CASTQGRVRTDTQYF

D gene: TRBD2
V gene: TRBV30
J gene: TRBJ2-1
clone size: .
CDR3 length: 18
CDR3 DNA: TGTGCCTGGATGAGGCCCGCGGGAGGATCACGGAGCTACGGGGAGCAGTTCTTC
CDR3 protein: CAWMRPAGGSRSYGEQFF